This T cell receptor beta chain originates from a study of technical replicates of blood from a handful of donors. V lost 6 bases and J lost 5; bases outside the gene matches: 7. The CDR3 length is 15 residues. CDR1 is LNHDA, CDR2 SQIVND, per germline (reference sequence). Libraries were prepared by immunoSEQ multiplex PCR; TCRdb keeps only in-frame clonotypes and omits some of them. This table holds some 56,000 clones, roughly 95% found once. Sequenced material: PBMCs. This chain links TRBV19 with TRBJ1-6; TRBD1 aligns across 7 bases. This sequence originates from a human donor in good health. Some clones in this sample may be carry-over from other donors' samples. CDR3 nucleotides: TGTGCCAGTAGGACCGAGGGACAGAATAATTCACCCCTCCACTTT. Translating it yields CASRTEGQNNSPLHF.